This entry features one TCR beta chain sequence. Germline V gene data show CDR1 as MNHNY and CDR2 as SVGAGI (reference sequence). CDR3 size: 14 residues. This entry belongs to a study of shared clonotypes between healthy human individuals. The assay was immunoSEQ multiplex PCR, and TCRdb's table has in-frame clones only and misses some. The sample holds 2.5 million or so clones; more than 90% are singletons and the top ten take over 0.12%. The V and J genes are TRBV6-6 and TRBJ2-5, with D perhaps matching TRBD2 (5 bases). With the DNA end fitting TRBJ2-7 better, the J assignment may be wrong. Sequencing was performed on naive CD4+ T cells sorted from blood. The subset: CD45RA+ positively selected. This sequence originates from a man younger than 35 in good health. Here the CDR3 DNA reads TGTGCCAGCAGTGAGTCAGTCGGGGCCTACGAGCAGTACTTC. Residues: CASSESVGAYEQYF.